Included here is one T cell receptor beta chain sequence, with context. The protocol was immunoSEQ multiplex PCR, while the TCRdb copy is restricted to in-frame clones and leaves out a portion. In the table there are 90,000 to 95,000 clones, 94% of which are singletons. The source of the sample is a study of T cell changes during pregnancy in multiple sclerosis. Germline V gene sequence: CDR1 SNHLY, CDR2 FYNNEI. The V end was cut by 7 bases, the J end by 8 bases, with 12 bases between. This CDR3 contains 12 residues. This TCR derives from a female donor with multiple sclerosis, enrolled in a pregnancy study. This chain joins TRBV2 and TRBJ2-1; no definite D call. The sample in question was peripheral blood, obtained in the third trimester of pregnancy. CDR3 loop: CASTRVTDEQFF. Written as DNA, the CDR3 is TGTGCCAGCACCCGGGTCACGGATGAGCAGTTCTTC.